Below are 32 T cell receptor beta chains sequenced from a single sample in a study of T-cell reconstitution after alpha-beta-depleted transplantation in children (dated by TCRdb to about 2016). Receptor libraries were prepared by PCR. The sample was run on an Illumina HiSeq 2500. TCR libraries were prepared with molecular barcoding, using unique molecular identifiers to normalize TCRbeta repertoire quantification. Clones were called with MiXCR by TCRdb after fastp trimmed the public reads at Q25, and only in-frame beta chains were retained. Merged by CDR3 protein, the rows form single entries marked with the most common genes and DNA. The sample table holds 400,000 to 500,000 distinct CDR3 sequences, of which roughly a tenth were seen once. The top ten constitute 4.5% to 7% of the sample. Here the sequenced sample was PBMCs from the stem cell graft donor, taken from the stem cell graft. The source is a human donor who donated a stem cell graft to a child with acute myeloid leukemia.

The chain uses TRBV20-1 and TRBJ2-1, with 8 bases that match TRBD2. V shed 0 bases, J shed 7 bases, and the junction held 5 bases outside the gene matches. Per the germline V gene, CDR1 is DFQATT and CDR2 is SNEGSKA (reference sequence). This CDR3 spans 14 amino acids. The CDR3 is CSARDSAGVNEQFF. The CDR3 DNA reads TGCAGTGCTAGAGATTCAGCGGGAGTGAATGAGCAGTTCTTC.

The chain carries TRBV29-1 and TRBJ2-5; perhaps D is TRBD1 or TRBD2 (5 bases each). V lost 3 bases, J lost 4 bases, and 12 bases lay in between. CDR3 length: 13 amino acids. Germline lookup yields CDR1 SQVTM and CDR2 ANQGSEA. The CDR3 sequence is CSVDGEQGETQYF. The CDR3 DNA is TGCAGCGTTGACGGGGAGCAGGGAGAGACCCAGTACTTC.

This clonotype was observed a handful of times. The chain carries TRBV4-3 and TRBJ1-1, with TRBD1 matching 7 bases. This CDR3 contains 14 residues. J lost 5 bases, V lost 2 bases, and 5 bases had no gene match. Germline assignment: CDR1 LGHNA and CDR2 YSLEER. CDR3 protein: CASSQSTGRTEAFF. CDR3 nucleotide sequence: TGCGCCAGCAGCCAATCGACAGGGAGGACTGAAGCTTTCTTT.

This clonotype has at least ten counts. This chain links TRBV20-1 with TRBJ2-5; D is tentatively TRBD1 or TRBD2 (6 bases each). The CDR3 extends over 15 amino acids. Germline values: CDR1 DFQATT, CDR2 SNEGSKA (reference sequence). V gave up 6 bases and J gave up 1 base, with 18 bases separating them. The CDR3 DNA reads as TGCAGTGCCCACCGGGCGGGACACCTCCAAGAGACCCAGTACTTC. Residues: CSAHRAGHLQETQYF.

This chain connects TRBV10-3 to TRBJ2-3; TRBD2 aligns across 10 bases. The J segment lost 0 bases and the V segment lost 7 bases, leaving 4 bases of the junction unmatched. CDR1 ENHRY and CDR2 SYGVKD come from the germline V gene. The CDR3 spans 15 residues. The CDR3 DNA reads TGTGCCATCACACCTAGCGGGGGTAGCACAGATACGCAGTATTTT. As protein: CAITPSGGSTDTQYF.

The rearrangement links TRBV3-1 to TRBJ1-6, with D hard to call. CDR3 length: 14 amino acids. Germline CDR1 is LGHDT and CDR2 is YNNKEL (reference sequence). Deletions cut 2 bases from V and 7 bases from J, with 9 bases between. CDR3: CASSQIRFNSPLHF. The CDR3 nucleotides read TGTGCCAGCAGCCAAATTAGGTTCAATTCACCCCTCCACTTT.

Many counts were recorded for this clonotype. The CDR3, as DNA: TGTGCCAGCAGCTTAGGAGGGGGTTACACCGGGGAGCTGTTTTTT. Protein product: CASSLGGGYTGELFF. The chain has TRBV7-2 and TRBJ2-2, with a weak D call TRBD1 (6 bases). The germline V gene has CDR1 SGHTA and CDR2 FQGNSA. V lost 1 base and J 3 bases, leaving 9 bases between the germline ends. This CDR3 has 15 amino acids.

The chain recombines TRBV19 with TRBJ2-4; D call uncertain. The CDR3 runs to 14 residues. Germline CDR1 LNHDA, CDR2 SQIVND (reference sequence). Between the trimmed V and J ends, which lost 10 bases and 0 bases, there was a span of 13 bases. In DNA form, the CDR3 reads TGTGCCACCTCGTCACATTCAGCCAAAAACATTCAGTACTTC. Its protein product is CATSSHSAKNIQYF.

This rearrangement joins TRBV29-1 to TRBJ1-2; 8 bases are shared with TRBD1. The CDR3 extends over 15 amino acids. Germline lookup yields CDR1 SQVTM and CDR2 ANQGSEA. Trimming took 3 bases from V and 5 from J; bases not matched to a gene: 11. The CDR3 coding sequence is TGCAGCGTTGATCGACAGGGGATGTCGGAGTATGGCTACACCTTC. Translated: CSVDRQGMSEYGYTF.

The rearrangement joins TRBV27 to TRBJ2-5; D might be TRBD1 (6 bases). The ends were cut back, 6 bases at V and 2 bases at J, with 16 bases in the middle. The CDR3 runs 15 residues. Germline loops: CDR1 MNHEY, CDR2 SMNVEV (reference sequence). The CDR3 region is CASSPVGTLQETQYF. DNA for the CDR3: TGTGCCAGCAGCCCGGTGGGGACATTACAAGAGACCCAGTACTTC.

CDR3 region: CASSLRGWGGQETQYF. CDR3 nucleotide sequence: TGTGCCAGCAGTTTACGGGGTTGGGGGGGCCAAGAGACCCAGTACTTC. V and J are TRBV27 and TRBJ2-5; 7 nucleotides agree with TRBD2. This CDR3 spans 16 amino acids. With 2 bases clipped from V and 1 base from J, the junction kept 7 bases outside the gene matches. Germline V lookup: CDR1 MNHEY, CDR2 SMNVEV (reference sequence).

The V gene is TRBV7-9, the J gene TRBJ2-1, with D uncertain. V lost 2 bases and J lost 5, with 19 bases in between. Germline values: CDR1 SEHNR, CDR2 FQNEAQ (reference sequence). This CDR3 is 17 amino acids long. CDR3 nucleotides: TGTGCCAGCAGCTTATCACTTTTACGGCTTGACAACAATGAGCAGTTCTTC. This gives the protein CASSLSLLRLDNNEQFF. Supplemented by reference TRBV7-9 and TRBJ2-1, the full variable domain reads DTGVSQNPRHKITKRGQNVTFRCDPISEHNRLYWYRQTLGQGPEFLTYFQNEAQLEKSRLLSDRFSAERPKGSFSTLEIQRTEQGDSAMYLCASSLSLLRLDNNEQFFGPGTRLTVL.

This clonotype was detected many times. CDR3 sequence: CASSFRGKGTGELFF. CDR3 DNA: TGTGCCAGCAGTTTTAGAGGGAAGGGCACCGGGGAGCTGTTTTTT. This chain uses TRBV12-3 or TRBV12-4 with TRBJ2-2, with D perhaps TRBD2 (5 bases). Trimming shortened V by 3 bases and J by 4 bases, and 12 bases separated the two germline ends. This CDR3 contains 15 residues.

This clonotype showed up many times. The chain combines TRBV12-3 or TRBV12-4 with TRBJ1-5, with 9 bases aligning to TRBD1. V lost 2 bases to trimming and J lost 8 bases; unmatched junction nucleotides: 10. The CDR3 totals 16 residues. CDR3 sequence (DNA): TGTGCCAGCAGTTTATTCGGACAGGGGATAGAGGAGCCCCAGCATTTT. Amino acids: CASSLFGQGIEEPQHF.

Only one count was recorded for this clonotype. V and J are TRBV20-1 and TRBJ1-1; tentatively, D is TRBD1 (5 bases). Per the germline V gene, CDR1 is DFQATT and CDR2 is SNEGSKA (reference sequence). The CDR3 spans 17 residues. In DNA form, the CDR3 reads TGCTGCGCTAGTCGCGGCAGGGAAATGATCCAGGGCACTGAAGCTTTCTTT. Its protein is CCASRGREMIQGTEAFF.

This clonotype was counted at least ten times. The chain uses TRBV7-9 and TRBJ1-3; unclear D gene. The CDR3 spans 17 residues. Trimming removed 1 base from V and 0 bases from J, with 13 bases in between. The germline V gene has CDR1 SEHNR and CDR2 FQNEAQ (reference sequence). DNA for the CDR3: TGTGCCAGCAGCTTAGGACGGGTCGGAACCTCTGGAAACACCATATATTTT. It encodes CASSLGRVGTSGNTIYF.

In its sample, this clonotype was seen many times. The junction differs from germline at one of its ends, possibly a read error. V is TRBV5-1 and J is TRBJ2-1; D unclear. This CDR3 is built from 14 residues. Germline-derived CDR1 and CDR2 are SGHRS and YFSETQ. The CDR3 coding sequence is TGTGCCAGCAGCTTGGCTGGTGGCAACAATGAGCAGTTCTTC. Its protein is CASSLAGGNNEQFF.

This clonotype came up a few times. The V and J genes are TRBV20-1 and TRBJ2-7; D ambiguous. This CDR3 is 11 amino acids long. Germline values: CDR1 DFQATT, CDR2 SNEGSKA (reference sequence). The V and J ends lost 3 bases and 2 bases respectively, with 5 bases between them. DNA for the CDR3: TGCAGTGCTAGCGGAGCCTACGAGCAGTACTTC. Amino acids: CSASGAYEQYF.

At least ten counts were recorded for this clonotype. The rearrangement links TRBV4-1 to TRBJ2-1; D might be TRBD2 (6 bases). Germline V gene lookup returns CDR1 MGHRA and CDR2 YSYEKL. The CDR3 extends over 18 amino acids. The V gene lost 2 bases and the J gene lost 6 bases, with 23 bases spanning the gap. CDR3 sequence reads: CASSQIDMGLTYGNEQFF. The CDR3 DNA is TGCGCCAGCAGCCAAATCGACATGGGACTCACGTACGGCAATGAGCAGTTCTTC.

The chain uses TRBV24-1 and TRBJ2-5; TRBD1 aligns across 8 bases. Per germline, CDR1 KGHDR and CDR2 SFDVKD. This CDR3 is 14 amino acids long. Germline trimming cut 6 bases from V and 5 bases from J; bases unmatched to any gene: 7. CDR3 in amino acids: CATSSGNRGETQYF. CDR3 sequence (DNA): TGTGCCACCAGTTCGGGTAACAGGGGGGAGACCCAGTACTTC.

This clonotype has a count of ten or more. The J gene is TRBJ1-2, the V gene TRBV10-3, with no clear D. The CDR3 spans 9 residues. The germline CDR1 and CDR2 sequences are ENHRY and SYGVKD. The ends were cut back, 7 bases at V and 4 bases at J, with 1 base in the middle. CDR3 sequence reads: CAIIYGYTF. As DNA, the CDR3 is TGTGCCATCATCTATGGCTACACCTTC.

This clonotype was seen only a few times. The genes are TRBV7-2 and TRBJ2-3; D is possibly TRBD1 or TRBD2 (5 bases each). This CDR3 has 17 residues. V lost 0 bases, J lost 1 base, and 14 bases lay in between. From germline, CDR1 is SGHTA and CDR2 FQGNSA. The CDR3 DNA is TGTGCCAGCAGCTTAGCGGGGACCAGCGGTGGCACAGATACGCAGTATTTT. Residues: CASSLAGTSGGTDTQYF.

A few counts support this clonotype. The rearrangement joins TRBV12-5 to TRBJ2-2; 8 nucleotides align to TRBD1. Germline V CDR1 and CDR2: LGHNT, FRNRAP. V dropped 6 bases and J dropped 6; count of bases not matched to a gene: 3. This CDR3 is 13 amino acids long. The CDR3 DNA is TGTGCTAGTGGCCTACAGGGGGCCGGGGAGCTGTTTTTT. Encoded protein: CASGLQGAGELFF.

CDR3 amino acids: CASSLVLWTGDEKLFF. The DNA of the CDR3 is TGTGCCAGCAGCTTGGTTCTCTGGACAGGGGACGAAAAACTGTTTTTT. J is TRBJ1-4 and V is TRBV5-5; 9 nucleotides agree with TRBD1. Germline V gene sequence: CDR1 SGHKS, CDR2 YYEKEE (reference sequence). CDR3 length: 16 amino acids. Unmatched junction bases numbered 8, after V lost 0 bases and J lost 8 bases. The whole variable domain, remainder taken from reference TRBV5-5 and TRBJ1-4, is DAGVTQSPTHLIKTRGQQVTLRCSPISGHKSVSWYQQVLGQGPQFIFQYYEKEERGRGNFPDRFSARQFPNYSSELNVNALLLGDSALYLCASSLVLWTGDEKLFFGSGTQLSVL.

This clonotype was found many times. The V call is TRBV12-3 or TRBV12-4, the J call TRBJ1-1, with D unresolved. The length of the CDR3 is 13 residues. The V gene lost 1 base and the J gene lost 9 bases, with 12 bases spanning the gap. CDR3 residues: CASSLGGANKAFF. The CDR3 DNA reads as TGTGCCAGCAGTTTAGGAGGCGCGAACAAAGCTTTCTTT.

In its sample, this clonotype was seen a few times. The chain uses TRBV5-6 and TRBJ1-1; tentatively, D is TRBD1 (6 bases). CDR1 and CDR2 from the germline V gene are SGHDT and YYEEEE. This CDR3 contains 16 residues. Trimming shortened V by 5 bases and J by 0 bases, and 17 bases separated the two germline ends. The CDR3 sequence is CASSPLTTGMNTEAFF. CDR3 in DNA: TGTGCCAGCAGTCCACTTACCACAGGGATGAACACTGAAGCTTTCTTT.

This clonotype appeared a few times. The rearrangement links TRBV10-3 to TRBJ2-3; 9 bases fit TRBD2. V was clipped by 0 bases and J by 3 bases; unmatched bases: 4. Germline CDR1 ENHRY, CDR2 SYGVKD. This CDR3 region has 16 residues. The CDR3 here is CAISESNLAGTDTQYF. The CDR3 DNA reads as TGTGCCATCAGTGAGTCGAATCTAGCGGGGACAGATACGCAGTATTTT.

The J gene is TRBJ2-2, the V gene TRBV10-3; the D is unclear. Germline CDR1 ENHRY, CDR2 SYGVKD. CDR3 length: 12 amino acids. The V gene lost 7 bases and the J gene lost 7 bases, with 10 bases spanning the gap. Written as DNA, the CDR3 is TGTGCCATCACCCCCGAGGTCGGGGAGCTGTTTTTT. It specifies CAITPEVGELFF.

The genes are TRBV7-9 and TRBJ2-7; 7 nucleotides line up with TRBD2. The germline gives CDR1 SEHNR, CDR2 FQNEAQ (reference sequence). The CDR3 is 16 amino acids. Unmatched junction bases numbered 10, after V lost 3 bases and J lost 2 bases. The CDR3 protein is CASSFLRGSAAYEQYF. The CDR3 region has the DNA TGTGCCAGCAGCTTTCTGCGCGGGAGCGCCGCCTACGAGCAGTACTTC.

This clonotype turned up a few times. This chain links TRBV7-2 with TRBJ2-7; the D is unclear. Germline V gene lookup returns CDR1 SGHTA and CDR2 FQGNSA. The CDR3 is 13 amino acids. The V and J ends lost 4 bases and 4 bases respectively, with 11 bases between them. CDR3 residues: CASSSGERYEQYF. DNA of the CDR3: TGTGCCAGCAGCTCTGGAGAACGGTACGAGCAGTACTTC.

Regarding this clonotype: With a much larger clone just one base away, this may be a read error. The chain uses TRBV29-1 and TRBJ2-5, with D unclear. Germline V gene sequence: CDR1 SQVTM, CDR2 ANQGSEA. Trimming removed 2 bases at V and 5 bases at J, with 15 bases between. The CDR3 totals 14 residues. The CDR3 loop reads CSVETRIHHETQYF. CDR3 nucleotide sequence: TGCAGCGTTGAAACCCGTATCCATCATGAGACCCAGTACTTC.

This clonotype was seen only a few times. The genes are TRBV24-1 and TRBJ2-2; 8 bases line up with TRBD1. The trim removed 5 bases at V and 7 bases at J, leaving 5 bases unmatched. Germline CDR1 and CDR2: KGHDR and SFDVKD. The CDR3 is 14 amino acids. CDR3: CATSGPGGSGELFF. CDR3 bases: TGTGCCACCAGTGGGCCAGGGGGCAGCGGGGAGCTGTTTTTT.